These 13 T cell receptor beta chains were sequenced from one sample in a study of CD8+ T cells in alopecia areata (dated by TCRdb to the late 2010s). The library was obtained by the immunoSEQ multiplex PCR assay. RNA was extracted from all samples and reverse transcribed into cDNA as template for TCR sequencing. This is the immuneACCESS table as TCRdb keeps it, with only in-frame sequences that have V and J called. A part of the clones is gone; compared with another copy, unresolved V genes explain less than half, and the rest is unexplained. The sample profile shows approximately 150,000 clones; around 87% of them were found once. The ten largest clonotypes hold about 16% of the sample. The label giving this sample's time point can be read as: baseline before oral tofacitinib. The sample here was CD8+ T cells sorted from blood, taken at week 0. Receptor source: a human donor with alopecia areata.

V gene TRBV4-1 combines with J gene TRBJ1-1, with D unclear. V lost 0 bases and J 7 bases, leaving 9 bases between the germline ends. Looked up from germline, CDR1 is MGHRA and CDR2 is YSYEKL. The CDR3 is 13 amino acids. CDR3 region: CASSQDSGNEAFF. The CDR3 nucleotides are TGCGCCAGCAGCCAAGATTCAGGCAATGAAGCTTTCTTT.

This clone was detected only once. This CDR3 is CASRVNLNTEAFF. The CDR3 DNA reads as TGTGCCAGCAGGGTTAATTTGAACACTGAAGCTTTCTTT. This rearrangement joins TRBV27 to TRBJ1-1; no clear D. This CDR3 has 13 amino acids. Trimming stripped 6 bases from V and 0 bases from J, with 8 bases between. The germline V gene has CDR1 MNHEY and CDR2 SMNVEV (reference sequence).

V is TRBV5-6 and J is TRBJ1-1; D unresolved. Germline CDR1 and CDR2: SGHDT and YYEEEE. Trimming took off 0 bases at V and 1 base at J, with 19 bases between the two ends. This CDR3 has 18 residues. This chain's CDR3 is CASSLEPPSDRRNTEAFF. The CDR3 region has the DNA TGTGCCAGCAGCTTGGAACCGCCGAGCGACCGACGGAACACTGAAGCTTTCTTT.

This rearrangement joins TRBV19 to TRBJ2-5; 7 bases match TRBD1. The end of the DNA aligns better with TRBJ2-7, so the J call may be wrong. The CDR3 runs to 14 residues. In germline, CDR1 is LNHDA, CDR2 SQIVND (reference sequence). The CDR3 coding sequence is TGTGCCAGTAGTATAGGAGGGACAGCCTCCGAGCAGTACTTC. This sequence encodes CASSIGGTASEQYF.

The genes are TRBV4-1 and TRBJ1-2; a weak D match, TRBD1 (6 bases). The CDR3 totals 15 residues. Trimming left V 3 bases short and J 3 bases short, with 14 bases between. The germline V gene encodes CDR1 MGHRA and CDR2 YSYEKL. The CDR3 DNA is TGCGCCAGCAGCCAGGCCACACAGGGCCACTATGGCTACACCTTC. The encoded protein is CASSQATQGHYGYTF.

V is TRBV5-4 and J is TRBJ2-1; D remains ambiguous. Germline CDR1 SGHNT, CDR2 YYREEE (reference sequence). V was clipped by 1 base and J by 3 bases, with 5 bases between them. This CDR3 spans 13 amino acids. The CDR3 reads CASSLSGYNEQFF. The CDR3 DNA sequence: TGTGCCAGCAGCTTGAGTGGCTACAATGAGCAGTTCTTC.

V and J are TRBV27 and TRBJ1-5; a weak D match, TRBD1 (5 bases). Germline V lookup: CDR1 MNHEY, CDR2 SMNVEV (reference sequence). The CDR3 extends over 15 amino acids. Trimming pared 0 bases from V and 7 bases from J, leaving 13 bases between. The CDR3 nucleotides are TGTGCCAGCAGTTTATCGGGGGAATTCGGCCAGCCCCAGCATTTT. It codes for CASSLSGEFGQPQHF.

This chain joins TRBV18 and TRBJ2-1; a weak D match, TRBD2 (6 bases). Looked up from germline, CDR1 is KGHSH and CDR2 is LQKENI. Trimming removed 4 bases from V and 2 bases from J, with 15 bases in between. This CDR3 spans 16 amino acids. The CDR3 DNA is TGTGCCAGCTCACGCGCCGGGAGTGGAACCTACAATGAGCAGTTCTTC. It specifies CASSRAGSGTYNEQFF.

The CDR3 loop reads CASSGTAGVYEQYF. DNA for the CDR3: TGTGCCAGTAGTGGCACGGCAGGGGTTTACGAGCAGTACTTC. This chain links TRBV19 with TRBJ2-7; the D gene is possibly TRBD1 (6 bases). The CDR3 spans 14 residues. Trimming shortened V by 5 bases and J by 4 bases, and 15 bases separated the two germline ends. Looked up from germline, CDR1 is LNHDA and CDR2 is SQIVND (reference sequence).

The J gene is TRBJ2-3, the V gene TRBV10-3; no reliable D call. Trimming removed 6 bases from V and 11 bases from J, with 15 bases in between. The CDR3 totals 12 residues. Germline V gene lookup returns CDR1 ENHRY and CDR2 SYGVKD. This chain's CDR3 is CAISHTDGEQYF. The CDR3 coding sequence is TGTGCCATCAGCCACACGGACGGAGAGCAGTATTTT.

For the CDR3, the DNA is TGTGCCAGCATCGCGGAATCCTACAATGAGCAGTTCTTC. This gives the protein CASIAESYNEQFF. V usage is TRBV2 and J usage is TRBJ2-1; D remains unclear. V was cut by 7 bases and J by 1 base, with 8 bases left in between. The CDR3 loop spans 13 amino acids. The germline gives CDR1 SNHLY, CDR2 FYNNEI.

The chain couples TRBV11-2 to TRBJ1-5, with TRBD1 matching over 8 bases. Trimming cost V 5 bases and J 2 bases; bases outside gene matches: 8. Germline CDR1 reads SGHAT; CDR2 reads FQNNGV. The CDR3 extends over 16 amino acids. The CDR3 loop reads CASSRSQGAGNQPQHF. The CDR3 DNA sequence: TGTGCCAGCAGCCGCAGCCAGGGGGCCGGCAATCAGCCCCAGCATTTT.

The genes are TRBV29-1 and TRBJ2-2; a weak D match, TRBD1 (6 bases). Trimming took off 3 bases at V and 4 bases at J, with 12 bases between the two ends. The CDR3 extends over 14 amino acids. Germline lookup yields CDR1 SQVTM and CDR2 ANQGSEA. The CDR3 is CSVEGQPSTGELFF. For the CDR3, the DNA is TGCAGCGTTGAGGGACAACCGAGCACCGGGGAGCTGTTTTTT.